This entry lists 11 T cell receptor beta chains sequenced from one sample in a study of patients and donors after allogeneic stem cell transplantation. TCRdb re-analysed the RT-PCR reads in MiXCR, keeping a single row per CDR3 protein. The data hold about a million distinct CDR3 sequences, with under 20% observed a single time. Sequenced material: blood, either unsorted or a sorted T cell fraction (not recorded which). The receptors were gathered from a human donor who was either an allogeneic HSCT recipient or a stem cell or donor lymphocyte infusion donor (not recorded which). It is not recorded whose cells these are; they may come from a transplant donor.

The genes are TRBV5-8 and TRBJ2-6, with D maybe TRBD2 (5 bases). Germline CDR1 is SGHTS and CDR2 is YDEGEE. This CDR3 spans 17 amino acids. V was cut by 4 bases and J by 0 bases, with 14 bases left in between. The CDR3, as DNA: TGTGCCAGCAGCCCCTTCCCGGGATTCTCTGGGGCCAACGTCCTGACTTTC. It encodes CASSPFPGFSGANVLTF.

This chain links TRBV4-3 with TRBJ1-1; unclear D gene. Per the germline V gene, CDR1 is LGHNA and CDR2 is YSLEER. Trimming cost V 4 bases and J 1 base, with 13 bases left between them. The CDR3 runs 15 residues. CDR3 nucleotides: TGCGCCAGCAGCCCCTCTTGGAGGGCGAACACTGAAGCTTTCTTT. Translated: CASSPSWRANTEAFF.

This clonotype was detected only a few times. This rearrangement joins TRBV4-1 to TRBJ1-1; weak D call: TRBD1 (6 bases). The germline gives CDR1 MGHRA, CDR2 YSYEKL. Trimming removed 2 bases at V and 5 bases at J, with 9 bases between. This CDR3 spans 13 amino acids. The CDR3 sequence: CASSQPRGTEAFF. The CDR3 coding sequence is TGCGCCAGCAGCCAACCAAGGGGGACTGAAGCTTTCTTT.

There are a few counts of this clonotype. CDR3 in DNA: TGTGCCAGCAGGAACACCGGGACCTTACCTTATGGCTACACCTTC. Its protein is CASRNTGTLPYGYTF. The chain links TRBV12-3 or TRBV12-4 to TRBJ1-2; weak D call: TRBD1 (5 bases). The CDR3 length is 15 residues. V was cut by 6 bases and J by 5 bases, with 19 bases left in between.

This clonotype occurred many times. The CDR3 sequence is CASSIEGTMRGKLFF. The CDR3 DNA reads as TGTGCCAGCAGTATCGAGGGGACAATGAGGGGAAAACTGTTTTTT. The chain uses TRBV12-3 or TRBV12-4 and TRBJ1-4, with D perhaps TRBD1 (6 bases). Between the trimmed V and J ends, which lost 5 bases and 10 bases, there was a span of 20 bases. CDR3 size: 15 residues.

This clonotype was recorded only once. The rearrangement joins TRBV9 to TRBJ2-7, with 10 positions matching TRBD1. V lost 3 bases and J lost 6; bases outside the gene matches: 6. The CDR3 length is 14 residues. Germline values: CDR1 SGDLS, CDR2 YYNGEE. The CDR3 nucleotides read TGTGCCAGCAGCGGAGACAGGGGGCGAGGCGAGCAGTACTTC. It yields the protein CASSGDRGRGEQYF.

This clonotype turned up a few times. The chain couples TRBV20-1 to TRBJ2-3, with 10 bases fitting TRBD2. The V segment lost 5 bases and the J segment 4 bases; nucleotides outside the gene matches: 6. Per the germline V gene, CDR1 is DFQATT and CDR2 is SNEGSKA (reference sequence). This CDR3 has 14 amino acids. The CDR3 bases are TGCAGTGCTCAAAGCGGGAGGGGGGCAGATACGCAGTATTTT. Amino acid sequence: CSAQSGRGADTQYF.

The chain uses TRBV9 and TRBJ2-5, with 10 bases aligning to TRBD1. J gave up 2 bases and V 4 bases, and 14 bases lay outside the gene matches. The CDR3 runs 18 residues. CDR1 is SGDLS and CDR2 is YYNGEE in the germline V gene. For the CDR3, the DNA is TGTGCCAGCAGCCCTTCATATCGGACAGGGGGGAAACAAGAGACCCAGTACTTC. Protein sequence: CASSPSYRTGGKQETQYF.

This sequence joins TRBV2 and TRBJ2-2, with 8 bases lining up with TRBD2. With 7 bases clipped from V and 5 bases from J, the junction kept 6 bases outside the gene matches. The germline CDR1 and CDR2 sequences are SNHLY and FYNNEI. CDR3 length equals 14 residues. The CDR3: CASTERELTGELFF. The CDR3 DNA follows: TGTGCCAGCACGGAGCGGGAGTTAACCGGGGAGCTGTTTTTT.

V gene TRBV15 combines with J gene TRBJ2-1; TRBD2 matches at 9 bases. CDR1 LNHNV and CDR2 YYDKDF come from the germline V gene (reference sequence). The CDR3 runs to 18 residues. The junction had 12 bases not matched to a gene; V was cut back by 0 bases and J by 6 bases. This chain's CDR3 is CATSRDPLLGGRGNEQFF. The DNA of the CDR3 is TGTGCCACCAGCAGAGATCCCCTTCTGGGCGGGAGGGGCAATGAGCAGTTCTTC.

The chain employs TRBV13 and TRBJ2-2; maybe TRBD2 (6 bases). This CDR3 has 16 amino acids. Trimming removed 2 bases from V and 5 bases from J, with 15 bases in between. CDR1 and CDR2 (germline): PRHDT, FYEKMQ (reference sequence). The CDR3 is CASSLRGGAGTGELFF. The CDR3 DNA reads as TGTGCCAGCAGCTTAAGAGGCGGGGCAGGAACCGGGGAGCTGTTTTTT. Complete variable domain (other parts from reference TRBV13 and TRBJ2-2): AAGVIQSPRHLIKEKRETATLKCYPIPRHDTVYWYQQGPGQDPQFLISFYEKMQSDKGSIPDRFSAQQFSDYHSELNMSSLELGDSALYFCASSLRGGAGTGELFFGEGSRLTVL.